This TCR beta chain was found in a study of T-cell memory formation after mild COVID-19. Study results and limitations: Clones contracting over day 15 to 85 were CD4/CD8 balanced, with later expanders leaning CD4+. CD4+ contracting clones were found mainly in CM and EM, and CD8+ ones in EMRA. Some clones that responded were present in memory (sampled pre-infection), which suggests cross-reactive memory joined.

Constant-segment primers were used for 5'RACE, and the resulting TCR alpha and TCR beta cDNA libraries carried sample barcodes and UMIs. TCRdb used MiXCR to reprocess the 5' RACE reads, holding one entry per CDR3 protein. The repertoire holds about 110,000 distinct CDR3 sequences, with 15% to 20% as singletons. This clonotype was recorded at least ten times. Antigen unknown. Trimming cost V 6 bases and J 8 bases, with 16 bases left between them. The germline CDR1 and CDR2 sequences are SGHNT and YENEEA. The CDR3 length is 13 residues. The source of this sequence is a man aged 18 to 30 who had mild COVID-19 (a few samples of this study predate the infection). Cell type and time point are not known. The chain employs TRBV11-3 and TRBJ2-5, with D maybe TRBD1 (6 bases). The sequencing input was PBMCs or a T cell subset sorted from them (not recorded which). This CDR3 is CASSYRDTDTQYF. In DNA form, the CDR3 reads TGTGCCAGCAGTTATCGGGACACCGATACCCAGTACTTC.